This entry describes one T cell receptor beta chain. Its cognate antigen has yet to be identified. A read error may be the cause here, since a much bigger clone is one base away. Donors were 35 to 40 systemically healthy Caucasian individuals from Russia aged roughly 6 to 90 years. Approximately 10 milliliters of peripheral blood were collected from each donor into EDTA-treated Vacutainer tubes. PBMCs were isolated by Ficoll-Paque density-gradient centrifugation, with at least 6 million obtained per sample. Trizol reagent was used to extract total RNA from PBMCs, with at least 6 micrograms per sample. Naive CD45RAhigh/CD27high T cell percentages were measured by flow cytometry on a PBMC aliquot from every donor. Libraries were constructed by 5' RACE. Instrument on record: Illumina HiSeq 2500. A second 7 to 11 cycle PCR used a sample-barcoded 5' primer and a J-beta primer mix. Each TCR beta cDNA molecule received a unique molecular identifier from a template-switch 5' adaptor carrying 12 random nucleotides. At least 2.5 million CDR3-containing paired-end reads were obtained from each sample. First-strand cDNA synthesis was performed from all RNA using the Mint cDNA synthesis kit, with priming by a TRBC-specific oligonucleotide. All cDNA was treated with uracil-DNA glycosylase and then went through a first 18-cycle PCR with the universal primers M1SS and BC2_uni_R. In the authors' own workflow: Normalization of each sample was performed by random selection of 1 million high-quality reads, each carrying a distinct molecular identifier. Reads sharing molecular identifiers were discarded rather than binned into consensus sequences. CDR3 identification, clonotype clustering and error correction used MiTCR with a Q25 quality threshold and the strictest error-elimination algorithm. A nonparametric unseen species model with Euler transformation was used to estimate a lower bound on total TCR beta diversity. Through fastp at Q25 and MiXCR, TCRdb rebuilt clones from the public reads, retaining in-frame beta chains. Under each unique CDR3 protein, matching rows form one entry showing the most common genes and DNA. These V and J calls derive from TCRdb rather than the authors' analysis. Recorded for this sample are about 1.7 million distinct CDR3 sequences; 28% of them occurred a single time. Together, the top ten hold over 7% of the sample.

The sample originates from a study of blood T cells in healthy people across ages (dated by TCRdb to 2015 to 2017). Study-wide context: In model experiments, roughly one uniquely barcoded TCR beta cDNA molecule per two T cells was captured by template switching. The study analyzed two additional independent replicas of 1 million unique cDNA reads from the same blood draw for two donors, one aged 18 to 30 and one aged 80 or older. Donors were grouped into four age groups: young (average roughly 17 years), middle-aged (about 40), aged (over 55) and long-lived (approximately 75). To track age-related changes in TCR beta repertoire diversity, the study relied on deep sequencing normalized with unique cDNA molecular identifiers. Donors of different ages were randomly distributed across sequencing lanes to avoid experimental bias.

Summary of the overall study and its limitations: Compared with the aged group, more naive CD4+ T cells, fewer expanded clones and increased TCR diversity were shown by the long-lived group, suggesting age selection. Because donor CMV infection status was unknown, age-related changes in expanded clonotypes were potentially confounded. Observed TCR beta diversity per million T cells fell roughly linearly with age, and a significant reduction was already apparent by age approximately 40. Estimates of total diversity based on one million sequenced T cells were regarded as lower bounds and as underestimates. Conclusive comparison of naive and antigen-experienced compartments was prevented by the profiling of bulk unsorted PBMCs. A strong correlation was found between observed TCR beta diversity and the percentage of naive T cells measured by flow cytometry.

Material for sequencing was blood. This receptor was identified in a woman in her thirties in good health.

In nucleotides, the sequence is TGTGCCAGCAGCTTAAGGTCTTACTCCTACGAGCAGTTCTTC. This sequence encodes CASSLRSYSYEQFF. The rearrangement joined TRBV5-5 to TRBJ2-1, with no reliable assignment of the D segment. Trimming removed 2 bases from V and 10 bases from J, leaving 16 bases between the germline ends. The CDR3 numbers 14 residues from cysteine through phenylalanine. CDR3 DNA only is kept here, 42 bases in frame from base 1. CDR1 SGHKS and CDR2 YYEKEE were looked up in the germline V gene (reference sequence). Outside the CDR3, residues come from the reference TRBV5-5 and TRBJ2-1 proteins, so the full variable domain is: DAGVTQSPTHLIKTRGQQVTLRCSPISGHKSVSWYQQVLGQGPQFIFQYYEKEERGRGNFPDRFSARQFPNYSSELNVNALLLGDSALYLCASSLRSYSYEQFFGPGTRLTVL.